This T cell receptor beta chain comes out of a study of regulatory T cells in long-lasting Graves disease. Noted time point: persistent/refractory GD, antithyroid drugs over 5 years with positive TRAb. The authors made the TCR library using RNA they extracted from PBMCs. The patients included were those that came from an endocrinology department in Xi'an, China. Library construction for TCR beta used iRepertoire HTBI primers and Arm-PCR of CDR3 regions. TCRdb analysed the multiplex PCR reads with MiXCR anew, one entry per CDR3 protein. The sample records approximately 470,000 distinct CDR3 sequences, under 25% being singletons. This clonotype was seen more than once but under ten times. The sequence was collected from a female donor with Graves disease. Sequenced material: peripheral blood mononuclear cells (PBMCs), taken when the disease was refractory, from a patient treated with antithyroid drugs.

CDR3 sequence (DNA): TGTGCCAGCAGCGGCAGGGGCTCCTACAATGAGCAGTTCTTC. Residues: CASSGRGSYNEQFF. The V call is TRBV11-2, the J call TRBJ2-1, with D possibly TRBD1 on 6 matching bases. Deletions cut 5 bases from V and 0 bases from J, with 8 bases between. CDR1 SGHAT and CDR2 FQNNGV come from the germline V gene. The CDR3 is made up of 14 amino acids.